These 28 T cell receptor beta chains originate from one sample sequenced in a study of vaccination effects on CD4 cells after COVID-19. No cognate antigen is known for these TCRs. Repertoires were generated with immunoSEQ multiplex PCR, while TCRdb's copy carries only in-frame clones and drops some. The data show 50,000 to 75,000 clones, roughly 80% seen once. Sequencing in the ViraFEST assay came after antigen-specific CD4+ T cells had been expanded with viral peptide pools, which were used to stimulate PBMC. Isolation of CD4+ T cells took place after more than 9 days of culture. The sample consisted of CD4+ T cells from PBMCs cultured with HCoV-229E spike peptides, taken before COVID-19 vaccination. Every receptor here comes from a human donor who received a COVID-19 vaccine.

The chain is built from TRBV5-8 and TRBJ2-1; D call uncertain. Trimming left V 7 bases short and J 4 bases short, with 24 bases between. Looked up from germline, CDR1 is SGHTS and CDR2 is YDEGEE. This CDR3 has 17 residues. For the CDR3, the DNA is TGTGCCAGCCCCTCTATGGTGAGGCACTTCGGATACAATGAGCAGTTCTTC. Translation: CASPSMVRHFGYNEQFF.

This clone was counted a single time. The rearrangement links TRBV12-3 or TRBV12-4 to TRBJ1-1, with D unresolved. V was clipped by 3 bases and J by 7 bases, with 12 bases between them. The CDR3 has 13 residues. The CDR3 loop reads CASSLDWGGEAFF. In nucleotides, the CDR3 is TGTGCCAGCAGTTTGGATTGGGGTGGTGAAGCTTTCTTT.

The chain is built from TRBV6-5 and TRBJ2-3; no clear D gene. The V end was cut by 0 bases, the J end by 6 bases, with 4 bases between. Germline V gives CDR1 MNHEY, CDR2 SVGAGI. The CDR3 has 12 residues. The CDR3 here is CASSYSMDTQYF. CDR3 DNA: TGTGCCAGCAGTTACTCTATGGATACGCAGTATTTT.

V and J are TRBV5-6 and TRBJ1-6; 9 bases map to TRBD1. This CDR3 spans 14 amino acids. Germline assignment: CDR1 SGHDT and CDR2 YYEEEE. V was clipped by 6 bases and J by 9 bases; unmatched bases: 7. The CDR3 is CASTRDREGSPLHF. The CDR3 region has the DNA TGTGCCAGCACCAGGGACAGGGAGGGTTCACCCCTCCACTTT.

The chain has TRBV25-1 and TRBJ2-5; 9 bases match TRBD2. CDR1 is MGHDK, CDR2 SYGVNS, per germline. The CDR3 contains 15 residues. With V trimmed by 4 bases and J by 0 bases, 3 bases remained unmatched. CDR3 region: CASSASGDYQETQYF. The CDR3 DNA follows: TGTGCCAGCAGTGCTAGCGGGGACTACCAAGAGACCCAGTACTTC.

This clone was detected once. The chain links TRBV7-2 to TRBJ2-1, with D hard to call. Deletions cut 2 bases from V and 5 bases from J, with 1 base between. This CDR3 is 11 amino acids long. The V gene's germline CDR1 is SGHTA and CDR2 FQGNSA. CDR3 in DNA: TGTGCCAGCAGCTTAAACAATGAGCAGTTCTTC. Translated, it gives CASSLNNEQFF.

The genes are TRBV4-2 and TRBJ1-5; no firm D call. Germline CDR1 is LGHNA and CDR2 is YNFKEQ. The V and J ends lost 3 bases and 7 bases respectively, with 10 bases between them. The CDR3 is 13 residues long. CDR3 amino acids: CASSQSGQQPQHF. CDR3 DNA: TGTGCCAGCAGCCAGTCGGGTCAGCAGCCCCAGCATTTT.

The V call is TRBV29-1, the J call TRBJ1-3; 7 bases align to TRBD1. The CDR3 totals 13 residues. Germline trimming cut 4 bases from V and 0 bases from J; bases unmatched to any gene: 0. CDR1 and CDR2 from the germline V gene are SQVTM and ANQGSEA. CDR3 DNA sequence: TGCAGCGTTGGGGACAGCTCTGGAAACACCATATATTTT. This translates into CSVGDSSGNTIYF. Together with reference TRBV29-1 and TRBJ1-3, the CDR3 gives the full variable domain: SAVISQKPSRDICQRGTSLTIQCQVDSQVTMMFWYRQQPGQSLTLIATANQGSEATYESGFVIDKFPISRPNLTFSTLTVSNMSPEDSSIYLCSVGDSSGNTIYFGEGSWLTVV.

In its sample, this clone was seen once. This rearrangement joins TRBV6-2 or TRBV6-3 to TRBJ1-1; perhaps TRBD1 as D (5 bases). The germline V gene has CDR1 MNHEY and CDR2 SVGEGT. The ends were cut back, 0 bases at V and 2 bases at J, with 10 bases in the middle. The CDR3 runs 15 residues. The CDR3 spells CASSYSHRTNTEAFF. The CDR3 region has the DNA TGTGCCAGCAGTTACTCCCACAGGACTAACACTGAAGCTTTCTTT.

This chain uses TRBV19 with TRBJ1-2; D gene ambiguous. The CDR3 is 12 residues long. Germline CDR1 LNHDA, CDR2 SQIVND (reference sequence). Deletions cut 6 bases from V and 8 bases from J, with 13 bases between. The DNA for the CDR3 is TGTGCCAGTAGGGACGGAGCGAGGGGCTACACCTTC. Translated, it gives CASRDGARGYTF.

This chain joins TRBV5-5 and TRBJ2-3; the match to TRBD1 covers 12 bases. The V gene's germline CDR1 is SGHKS and CDR2 YYEKEE (reference sequence). The CDR3 loop spans 17 amino acids. V was clipped by 6 bases and J by 4 bases; unmatched bases: 12. The CDR3 spells CASTHNAGTGGADTQYF. Here the CDR3 DNA reads TGTGCCAGCACCCATAACGCCGGGACAGGGGGCGCAGATACGCAGTATTTT.

The chain carries TRBV28 and TRBJ2-2, with 11 nucleotides matching TRBD1. Germline V gene sequence: CDR1 MDHEN, CDR2 SYDVKM. The CDR3 spans 22 residues. J was trimmed by 6 bases and V by 6 bases; bases with no gene match: 27. The CDR3 DNA is TGTGCCAGCAGGGGGGGACAGGGGGGAATGACCCTCAGTTTAAACGCCGCCGGGGAGCTGTTTTTT. It translates to CASRGGQGGMTLSLNAAGELFF.

The chain has TRBV5-1 and TRBJ1-3; tentatively, D is TRBD1 (6 bases). Germline loops: CDR1 SGHRS, CDR2 YFSETQ. Trimming cost V 4 bases and J 4 bases, with 24 bases left between them. The CDR3 runs 18 residues. The CDR3 nucleotides read TGCGCCAGCAGCCATTCCCCGCCTCAAAGGGGGAGCGGAAACACCATATATTTT. Protein sequence: CASSHSPPQRGSGNTIYF.

The rearrangement links TRBV7-2 to TRBJ2-1; the match to TRBD2 covers 10 bases. Germline assignment: CDR1 SGHTA and CDR2 FQGNSA. The CDR3 runs to 17 residues. V shed 1 base and J 5 bases; nucleotides not matched to a gene: 8. The CDR3: CASSLDQSGGAHNEQFF. The CDR3 DNA follows: TGTGCCAGCAGCTTAGACCAGAGCGGGGGGGCCCACAATGAGCAGTTCTTC.

The chain combines TRBV27 with TRBJ1-5, with TRBD1 matching over 7 bases. Trimming at V came to 5 bases and at J to 4 bases, leaving 5 bases not matched to a gene. The CDR3 loop spans 14 amino acids. Per the germline V gene, CDR1 is MNHEY and CDR2 is SMNVEV (reference sequence). The CDR3 coding sequence is TGTGCCAGCAGTCCCCGACAGGGAAATCAGCCCCAGCATTTT. Amino acids: CASSPRQGNQPQHF.

The chain couples TRBV29-1 to TRBJ1-2, with a tentative D call TRBD1 (6 bases). Germline assignment: CDR1 SQVTM and CDR2 ANQGSEA. V was pared by 4 bases and J by 2 bases, with 11 bases between. The CDR3 runs to 13 residues. The CDR3 spells CSVGQDLNYGYTF. Written as DNA, the CDR3 is TGCAGCGTTGGACAGGACCTAAACTATGGCTACACCTTC. The whole variable domain, remainder taken from reference TRBV29-1 and TRBJ1-2, is SAVISQKPSRDICQRGTSLTIQCQVDSQVTMMFWYRQQPGQSLTLIATANQGSEATYESGFVIDKFPISRPNLTFSTLTVSNMSPEDSSIYLCSVGQDLNYGYTFGSGTRLTVV.

V usage is TRBV10-2 and J usage is TRBJ2-2; 9 positions agree with TRBD2. The CDR3 length is 19 residues. Germline CDR1 WSHSY, CDR2 SAAADI. The junction had 19 bases not matched to a gene; V was cut back by 5 bases and J by 6 bases. The CDR3, as DNA: TGCGCCAGCAGTACTGTAGTACTACTTGCGGGGGGGCCTTCCGGGGAGCTGTTTTTT. Protein sequence: CASSTVVLLAGGPSGELFF.

The rearrangement links TRBV7-3 to TRBJ2-5; D is ambiguous. Germline V gene sequence: CDR1 SGHTA, CDR2 FQGTGA. The CDR3 sequence is 13 residues long. V gave up 4 bases and J gave up 5 bases, with 11 bases separating them. CDR3 DNA sequence: TGTGCCAGCAGCTCTGGGGTCGGGGAGACCCAGTACTTC. It yields the protein CASSSGVGETQYF. The full variable domain, with the rest looked up from reference TRBV7-3 and TRBJ2-5, is GAGVSQTPSNKVTEKGKYVELRCDPISGHTALYWYRQSLGQGPEFLIYFQGTGAADDSGLPNDRFFAVRPEGSVSTLKIQRTERGDSAVYLCASSSGVGETQYFGPGTRLLVL.

A few counts support this clone. The chain has TRBV18 and TRBJ1-2; the D gene is possibly TRBD1 (5 bases). The CDR3 runs to 15 residues. V was clipped by 2 bases and J by 0 bases, with 10 bases between them. Germline CDR1 is KGHSH and CDR2 is LQKENI. CDR3 DNA: TGTGCCAGCTCACCAGGGGGGGAAGCTAACTATGGCTACACCTTC. Its protein product is CASSPGGEANYGYTF.

This clone occurred a few times. This chain joins TRBV3-1 (or the pseudogene TRBV3-2) and TRBJ2-7; D uncertain. The CDR3 contains 13 residues. CDR1 and CDR2 from the germline V gene are LGHDT and YNNKEL (reference sequence). Trimming removed 4 bases from V and 1 base from J, with 8 bases in between. This CDR3 reads CASSLGRSYEQYV. CDR3 DNA: TGTGCCAGCAGCCTTGGCAGATCCTACGAGCAGTACGTC.

The chain combines TRBV3-1 (or the pseudogene TRBV3-2) with TRBJ2-7; tentative D call: TRBD1 (6 bases). The V gene's germline CDR1 is LGHDT and CDR2 YNNKEL (reference sequence). Trimming cost V 1 base and J 7 bases, with 17 bases left between them. The CDR3 length is 15 residues. CDR3 sequence: CASSQVRGRMREQYV. The CDR3 DNA is TGTGCCAGCAGCCAAGTTAGGGGGAGAATGAGAGAGCAGTACGTC.

The chain combines TRBV7-9 with TRBJ2-1; D might be TRBD2 (7 bases). Germline V gives CDR1 SEHNR, CDR2 FQNEAQ (reference sequence). This CDR3 contains 19 residues. Trimming pared 0 bases from V and 1 base from J, leaving 19 bases between. Here the CDR3 DNA reads TGTGCCAGCAGCTTAGCGGGGAGGGGGGGAGTTGGGTCCTACAATGAGCAGTTCTTC. As protein: CASSLAGRGGVGSYNEQFF.

The chain joins TRBV5-1 to TRBJ1-1; TRBD1 matches at 7 bases. The CDR3 contains 14 residues. The ends lost 4 bases at V and 7 bases at J; junction bases unmatched: 10. Germline V gene data show CDR1 as SGHRS and CDR2 as YFSETQ. The CDR3 spells CASSRLTGTDEAFF. The CDR3 region has the DNA TGCGCCAGCAGCCGTCTTACCGGGACAGATGAAGCTTTCTTT.

This clone has more than one count but fewer than ten. This chain links TRBV4-1 with TRBJ1-6; no firm D call. Trimming pared 1 base from V and 4 bases from J, leaving 14 bases between. The germline CDR1 and CDR2 sequences are MGHRA and YSYEKL. This CDR3 comprises 17 residues. CDR3 DNA sequence: TGCGCCAGCAGCCAAGGTTTAGGGAGATGGTATAATTCACCCCTCCACTTT. It codes for CASSQGLGRWYNSPLHF.

Comments on this clone: One end of the junction fails to match germline, which may point to a read error. The chain recombines TRBV7-2 with TRBJ1-1, with unresolved D. Germline-derived CDR1 and CDR2 are SGHTA and FQGNSA. This CDR3 region has 11 residues. Written as DNA, the CDR3 is TGTGCCAGCAGCTGGAACGCTGAAGCTTTCTTT. Amino acids: CASSWNAEAFF.

The rearrangement uses TRBV5-4 and TRBJ2-3, with a weak D call TRBD1 (6 bases). Trimming removed 4 bases at V and 6 bases at J, with 12 bases between. The germline V gene encodes CDR1 SGHNT and CDR2 YYREEE (reference sequence). This CDR3 is 13 amino acids long. The CDR3 DNA is TGTGCCAGCAGCCATACAGGGTCGGATACGCAGTATTTT. Translated, it gives CASSHTGSDTQYF.

This clone appeared many times. The rearrangement uses TRBV7-2 and TRBJ2-5, with D maybe TRBD2 (6 bases). There are 15 residues in the CDR3. V lost 3 bases and J 6 bases, leaving 17 bases between the germline ends. Per germline, CDR1 SGHTA and CDR2 FQGNSA. The CDR3 loop reads CASSFAGPAGKTQYF. The CDR3, as DNA: TGTGCCAGCAGCTTTGCGGGGCCGGCGGGGAAGACCCAGTACTTC.

This clone was observed a single time. The chain uses TRBV6-5 and TRBJ1-2; a possible D gene is TRBD1 (6 bases). The V end lost 6 bases, the J end lost 8 bases, and 22 bases lay between the germline ends. Germline CDR1 MNHEY, CDR2 SVGAGI. The CDR3 sequence is 15 residues long. Here the CDR3 DNA reads TGTGCCAGCAGCCGAACCGACAGGAGCTTCTGGGGCTACACCTTC. It specifies CASSRTDRSFWGYTF.